This TCR beta chain was recorded in a study of cytomegalovirus exposure and HLA in healthy donors. Study-level results: Later, an analysis found that common viral pathogens appeared to be linked with several of the most significant clusters. Later analysis associated a missense DCLRE1C variant with TCR beta V- and J-gene trimming. In presence/absence analyses, roughly uniform sequencing depth across donors was assumed.

About this clone: Its target is not known.

PCR involved 60 Vbeta and 13 Jbeta primers. Original data processing: Among the unique TCR beta chains that a later analysis counted, about 85 million in all, some 10 million were shared. The data were produced by immunoSEQ multiplex PCR, yet TCRdb's version contains in-frame clones alone and is incomplete. V, J and clone size were drawn from that table, and D and trimming were deduced from the DNA. The table includes roughly 61,000 clones, more than 70% detected once. The CDR3 spans 16 residues. Germline lookup yields CDR1 MNHNY and CDR2 SVGAGI (reference sequence). V lost 4 bases, J lost 6 bases, and 12 bases stayed unmatched.

This sequence originates from a male donor in good health and CMV-seronegative. Specimen: PBMCs. The chain uses TRBV6-6 and TRBJ2-3; 8 bases are shared with TRBD1. CDR3 residues: CASSSTPDRGSDTQYF. CDR3 DNA sequence: TGTGCCAGCAGTTCCACCCCCGACAGGGGAAGTGATACGCAGTATTTT.